This TCR beta chain was documented in a study of tumor and adjacent non-tumor tissue in lung cancer. As for the study in general: Patients comprised over 9 adenocarcinoma, 2 squamous cell carcinoma and 1 small cell lung cancer. Patients were aged roughly 31 to 76, around ten men and about 5 women, stage I to III. Overall study findings and caveats: Shorter survival was associated with higher TCR diversity in tumors.

A modified ARM-PCR protocol with three rounds of nested PCR amplified TCRbeta. TCRdb ran MiXCR on the multiplex PCR reads and lists one entry per CDR3 protein. The table has about 200,000 distinct CDR3 sequences, 60% to 85% seen once. This clonotype has at least ten counts. The antigen remains unidentified. RNA was extracted from bulk tissue without any cell sorting. The CDR3 runs 13 residues. The V end lost 0 bases, the J end lost 14 bases, and 16 bases lay between the germline ends. The germline gives CDR1 SGHAT, CDR2 FQNNGV. V usage is TRBV11-2 and J usage is TRBJ1-2; unclear D gene. The sample taken for sequencing was lung tumor tissue. This TCR was recovered from a man in his fifties or sixties with non-small cell lung cancer. The CDR3 loop is CASSLESAGRRTF. For the CDR3, the DNA is TGTGCCAGCAGCTTAGAGTCGGCGGGCCGGCGTACCTTC.